This T cell receptor (beta chain) came from a study of CD8+CD57+ T cells in acquired aplastic anemia (dated by TCRdb to 2016 to 2019). Context from the whole study: A mean of roughly 3.2 ug of DNA, ranging from about 0.19 to 30 ug, was extracted from sorted CD4+ and CD8+ cells. Healthy donor samples averaged around 9.8 million reads for CD4+ and under 12 million for CD8+ cells.

Study-level results and caveats: Roughly 29 CD8+ CDR3 sequences were found in both patients and controls but appeared to be highly expressed in patients and within the immunodominant clones of the patients. Patients and healthy controls showed no significant difference in CD8+ Simpson's diversity (P=0.060).

About this clonotype itself: Its antigen is currently not known. No base quality information exists; no much larger clone differs at one position.

The CDR3 numbers 15 residues from cysteine through phenylalanine. The sequence is cut down to CDR3 DNA, 45 bases in frame from base 1. V is shortened by 0 bases, J by 5 bases, and the region joining them spans 10 bases. The germline V gene provides CDR1 KGHSH and CDR2 LQKENI. Genomic DNA was used as template for profiling of TCR beta VDJ combinations and CDR3 sequences. TCR repertoire sequencing was run on an Illumina HiSeq 2000. In the source study's methods: Repertoire assessment relied on Simpson's diversity index, CDR3 size and DJ length profiles, and TRBV/TRBJ rearrangement plots. Whichever DNA sequence was most abundant in the deep sequencing data was defined as the immunodominant clone. CDR3 amino acid sequences were screened for sharing across subjects and compared with published repertoires and the VDJdb database. TCRdb's own reprocessing of the public reads used fastp at Q25 and MiXCR and kept productive beta chains. CDR3 protein sequences are deduplicated, and each keeps its most common genes and DNA. None of the V and J calls come from the authors' own analysis; TCRdb made them. The sample table lists about 210,000 distinct CDR3 sequences, approximately 35% of them with a count of one. The top ten hold about 1.1% of the sample.

TCR repertoires of sorted CD4+ and CD8+ blood T cells from severe aplastic anemia patients and healthy subjects were deep-sequenced in the study. Ficoll-Paque density gradient centrifugation was used to isolate peripheral blood mononuclear cells. Before DNA extraction, CD4+ and CD8+ T cells were sorted with FACS or magnetic beads. What was sequenced was sorted CD4+, CD8+, or CD8+CD57+ T cells (not recorded which) from PBMCs. This TCR was sampled from a human donor in good health, serving as a control. In this chain, TRBV18 is recombined with TRBJ2-2; TRBD2 might be the D gene, on 5 matching bases. DNA sequence: TGTGCCAGCTCACCACCGTCTAGCCCGACCGGGGAGCTGTTTTTT. It is translated as CASSPPSSPTGELFF.